This TCR beta chain was observed in a study of T cells in Graves' hyperthyroidism and ophthalmopathy. Study observations and caveats: Model-based prediction identified ophthalmopathy a median around 6.5 months prior to its onset.

Researchers took RNA transcripts and amplified the TCR beta CDR3 regions from them. The study used the HTBI primer set for a first-round RT-PCR of the TCR CDR3. Via MiXCR, TCRdb re-called the multiplex PCR reads, giving one row per CDR3 protein. The sample carries around 420,000 distinct CDR3 sequences, more than 15% recorded once. The V segment lost 6 bases and the J segment 4 bases; nucleotides outside the gene matches: 17. Germline V gene data show CDR1 as MNHNS and CDR2 as SASEGT. CDR3 length equals 18 residues. Disease duration under 2 months; hyperthyroidism patients were aged 18 to 65. The study left out patients who had uncontrolled infection, other autoimmune disease, pregnancy or lactation. Diagnoses were established using clinical symptoms, serum thyroxine and TRAb, thyroid ultrasound and orbital computed tomography. This clonotype appeared many times. Its antigen is currently unknown.

The sequencing sample was made of blood. The chain links TRBV6-1 to TRBJ2-2; 7 positions match TRBD1. The clonotype comes from a woman aged 18-30 years with Graves' hyperthyroidism. This CDR3 reads CASRHRPTMTGRTGELFF. The DNA for the CDR3 is TGTGCCAGCAGGCACCGACCCACCATGACAGGGCGCACCGGGGAGCTGTTTTTT.